This TCR beta chain appears in the sequencing data of a study of vaccination and CD4 T cells after COVID-19. Concerning this clonotype: Its antigen remains unidentified.

V lost 0 bases and J lost 2, with 8 bases in between. The CDR3 runs 14 residues. Germline-derived CDR1 and CDR2 are SGHNT and YYREEE (reference sequence). The treatment was: approximately 9-day PBMC culture with coronavirus spike peptide pools or control peptides (ViraFEST assay). With around 10 ug/ml peptide pools and about 9.6 IU/ml IL-2, PBMCs were cultured at approximately 2 million per well. The Oncomine TCR Beta short-read assay was applied to DNA of cultured CD4+ T cells. The source of extracted genomic DNA was cultured CD4+ T cells. TCRdb analysed the PCR reads with MiXCR anew, one entry per CDR3 protein. The sample contains some 21,000 distinct CDR3 sequences, 55% to 70% of which appear only once.

This rearrangement joins TRBV5-4 to TRBJ2-5, with D tentatively TRBD1 or TRBD2 (5 bases each). This sequence was found in a human donor who received a COVID-19 vaccine. Here the sequenced sample was CD4+ T cells from blood, cultured in vitro, taken after SARS-CoV-2 vaccination. Here the CDR3 DNA reads TGTGCCAGCAGCTTGGAGGGACCACAAGAGACCCAGTACTTC. Amino acid sequence: CASSLEGPQETQYF.